The rows below give T cell receptor beta chains drawn from one sample of a study of blood T cell repertoires in COVID-19. The assay was immunoSEQ multiplex PCR, and TCRdb's table has in-frame clones only and misses some. The sample lists just over 300,000 clones, more than 75% occurring once. The sequenced sample consisted of PBMCs or T cells enriched from blood (not recorded which). The receptors were sampled from a man aged 30 to 45 who had recovered from COVID-19. Both conserved end residues are part of each CDR3. Fields, in order: J gene, D gene, V gene, clone size, CDR3 DNA, CDR3 protein. D genes are given only for firm matches. Clone size, where shown, is once, few, many, or a class for clones that have expanded.

TRBJ1-4 | NA | TRBV18 | NA | TGTGCCAGCTCAGCCAACAGGGCGGCCAATGAAAAACTGCTTTTT | CASSANRAANEKLLF
TRBJ2-7 | TRBD2 | TRBV3-1/TRBV3-2 | NA | TGTGCCAGCAGCCAAGAGGGGACGGGGGGAGAGTACGAGCAGTACTTC | CASSQEGTGGEYEQYF
TRBJ2-7 | TRBD1 | TRBV5-1 | NA | TGCGCCAGCAGCCGGCCGGGGACAGCCGAGGGGGAGCAGTACTTC | CASSRPGTAEGEQYF
TRBJ2-7 | TRBD2 | TRBV12-3/TRBV12-4 | NA | TGTGCCAGCCGTGGGAATGGGGGGGGCGAGCAGTACTTC | CASRGNGGGEQYF
TRBJ2-1 | TRBD2 | TRBV6-1 | NA | TGTGCCAGCAGTGGGGTCAGGACTAGCGGGAAAAGTGGCAATGAGCAGTTCTTC | CASSGVRTSGKSGNEQFF
TRBJ2-5 | NA | TRBV15 | once | TGTGCCACCAGCGGAGGTGGCTCTCAAGAGACCCAGTACTTC | CATSGGGSQETQYF
TRBJ2-5 | TRBD1 | TRBV5-6 | NA | TGTGCCAGCAGCATAACTACAGGGGGCCGGGAGACCCAGTACTTC | CASSITTGGRETQYF
TRBJ1-5 | TRBD1 | TRBV19 | NA | TGTGCCAGTAGCGGGGGGAGGGACAGGCCTCTCAATCAGCCCCAGCATTTT | CASSGGRDRPLNQPQHF
TRBJ1-1 | NA | TRBV5-1 | NA | TGCGCCAGCAGCCCTGGACAGTCAGGGGATGAAGCTTTCTTT | CASSPGQSGDEAFF
TRBJ1-4 | NA | TRBV11-2 | once | TGTGCCAGCAGGGAGGGGCGGGGTCGGGATACTAATGAAAAACTGTTTTTT | CASREGRGRDTNEKLFF
TRBJ2-7 | TRBD1 | TRBV27 | NA | TGTGCCAGCAGTTTCAGAGGGGGCCAGGAGCAGTACTTC | CASSFRGGQEQYF
TRBJ1-5 | NA | TRBV12-3/TRBV12-4 | NA | TGTGCCAGCAGTTGGCTCCCTCGTCAGCCCCAGCATTTT | CASSWLPRQPQHF
TRBJ2-7 | TRBD2 | TRBV3-1/TRBV3-2 | NA | TGTGCCAGCAGCCAAGATGGAAGGGAGGGCTTTGGGCAGTACTTC | CASSQDGREGFGQYF
TRBJ1-5 | NA | TRBV3-1/TRBV3-2 | NA | TGTGCCAGCAGCCAAGGGCGGAATTCTGTCAATCAGCCCCAGCATTTT | CASSQGRNSVNQPQHF
TRBJ2-4 | TRBD2 | TRBV6-4 | NA | TGTGCCAGCAGTGACACTAGCGGGAAAAACATTCAGTACTTC | CASSDTSGKNIQYF
TRBJ2-5 | TRBD2 | TRBV2 | NA | TGTGCCAGCAGTGACGGCGGGGGCCAAGAGACCCAGTACTTC | CASSDGGGQETQYF
TRBJ2-1 | TRBD1 | TRBV2 | NA | TGTGCCAGCAGGACAGGGTACAATGAGCAGTTCTTC | CASRTGYNEQFF
TRBJ2-4 | NA | TRBV2 | NA | TGTGCCAGCAGTGAATCGAGGACTGGGGTGTACTTC | CASSESRTGVYF
TRBJ2-1 | TRBD1 | TRBV5-1 | NA | TGCGCCAGCAGCTTGGATAGCACAGGGGGGTACAATGAGCAGTTCTTC | CASSLDSTGGYNEQFF
TRBJ2-3 | TRBD2 | TRBV3-1/TRBV3-2 | NA | TGTGCCAGCAGCCAAGAACTAGCGGGAGAGGGAACAGATACGCAGTATTTT | CASSQELAGEGTDTQYF
TRBJ2-5 | NA | TRBV5-8 | NA | TGTGCCAGCAGCTTGGGAACAGGCTACCAAGAGACCCAGTACTTC | CASSLGTGYQETQYF
TRBJ2-4 | TRBD1 | TRBV15 | few | TGTGCCACCAGCAGAGCGCAGGGACAGGGGGCCATTCAGTACTTC | CATSRAQGQGAIQYF
TRBJ1-2 | NA | TRBV5-1 | NA | TGCGCCAGCAGCGTCAGGGATAACTATGGCTACACCTTC | CASSVRDNYGYTF
TRBJ1-1 | TRBD1 | TRBV5-1 | NA | TGCGCCAGCAGACGGGGGACAGGGGAAACTGAAGCTTTCTTT | CASRRGTGETEAFF
TRBJ1-2 | TRBD1 | TRBV28 | once | TGTGCCAGCCTGTCGGCAGGGGGGTATGGCTACACCTTC | CASLSAGGYGYTF
TRBJ2-2 | NA | TRBV5-5 | NA | TGTGCCAGCAGCTCTTTTAGCGGGGAGCTGTTTTTT | CASSSFSGELFF
TRBJ2-7 | TRBD1 | TRBV11-1 | once | TGTGCCAGCAGCCCGGGACAGGGGGCGTCCGAGCAGTACTTC | CASSPGQGASEQYF
TRBJ1-2 | TRBD1 | TRBV6-4 | NA | TGTGCCAGCAGTGACTCCGGGACAGGGGGTCATGGCTACACCTTC | CASSDSGTGGHGYTF
TRBJ1-5 | NA | TRBV2 | NA | TGTGCCAGCAGTGACCAGGTGAGCAATCAGCCCCAGCATTTT | CASSDQVSNQPQHF